This is a list of T cell receptor beta chains from one sample in a study of lymphopenia after photon versus proton radiotherapy. Measured with immunoSEQ multiplex PCR; TCRdb has only the in-frame clones, and not every one. This table holds 160,000 or so clones, about 88% found once. The sample in question was peripheral blood, obtained from a patient treated with photon-based radiotherapy. The source is a man aged 50-60 years with gastric cancer. The CDR3 runs from the conserved cysteine through the conserved F or W. Fields, in order: J gene, V gene, clone size, D gene, CDR3 DNA, CDR3 protein. A D gene is named only where the DNA matches it firmly. For some rows the clone size is stated as once, few or many, or as a class when expanded; others skip it.

J gene: TRBJ2-2
V gene: TRBV27
clone size: NA
D gene: NA
CDR3 DNA: TGTGCCAGCAGTCCCACCCGTTACACCGGGGAGCTGTTTTTT
CDR3 protein: CASSPTRYTGELFF

J gene: TRBJ2-6
V gene: TRBV5-1
clone size: NA
D gene: NA
CDR3 DNA: TGCGCCAGCAGCGGCGCGTCTGGGGCCAACGTCCTGACTTTC
CDR3 protein: CASSGASGANVLTF

J gene: TRBJ2-6
V gene: TRBV5-1
clone size: NA
D gene: TRBD1
CDR3 DNA: TGCGCCAGCAGCTTGCAGACAGGGGGCGTCACTGGGGCCAACGTCCTGACTTTC
CDR3 protein: CASSLQTGGVTGANVLTF

J gene: TRBJ2-7
V gene: TRBV19
clone size: NA
D gene: TRBD1
CDR3 DNA: TGTGCCAGTAGACCGGACAGGGGAGGGACCTACGAGCAGTACTTC
CDR3 protein: CASRPDRGGTYEQYF

J gene: TRBJ1-5
V gene: TRBV6-6
clone size: NA
D gene: NA
CDR3 DNA: TGTGCCAGCAGCCCCTCGGGGGAACAGCCCCAGCATTTT
CDR3 protein: CASSPSGEQPQHF

J gene: TRBJ2-1
V gene: TRBV5-1
clone size: NA
D gene: NA
CDR3 DNA: TGCGCCAGCAGCTTGGCCAACTATGAGCAGTTCTTC
CDR3 protein: CASSLANYEQFF

J gene: TRBJ2-5
V gene: TRBV5-4
clone size: NA
D gene: NA
CDR3 DNA: TGTGCATCGGGTAAACAAGAGACCCAGTACTTC
CDR3 protein: CASGKQETQYF

J gene: TRBJ2-5
V gene: TRBV28
clone size: NA
D gene: NA
CDR3 DNA: TGTGCCAGCAGTTTAACGACAGCCCTTCAAGAGACCCAGTACTTC
CDR3 protein: CASSLTTALQETQYF

J gene: TRBJ2-5
V gene: TRBV10-1
clone size: NA
D gene: TRBD2
CDR3 DNA: TGCGCCAGCGGGGAAGGAGGGACTAGCGGGAGGAGAGAGACCCAGTACTTC
CDR3 protein: CASGEGGTSGRRETQYF

J gene: TRBJ2-5
V gene: TRBV4-1
clone size: NA
D gene: NA
CDR3 DNA: TGCGCCAGCAGCCAAGAGCCCGGGGCAGAAGAGACCCAGTACTTC
CDR3 protein: CASSQEPGAEETQYF

J gene: TRBJ1-1
V gene: TRBV7-9
clone size: NA
D gene: NA
CDR3 DNA: TGTGCCAGCAGCTTAGACGGGGACACTGAAGCTTTCTTT
CDR3 protein: CASSLDGDTEAFF

J gene: TRBJ2-7
V gene: TRBV6-6
clone size: once
D gene: TRBD1
CDR3 DNA: TGTGCCAGCAGACTTTCCGGGACAGGGACCGAGCAGTACTTC
CDR3 protein: CASRLSGTGTEQYF

J gene: TRBJ2-2
V gene: TRBV7-2
clone size: NA
D gene: NA
CDR3 DNA: TGTGCCAGCAGCTTTTACACGGCCGGGGAGCTGTTTTTT
CDR3 protein: CASSFYTAGELFF

J gene: TRBJ2-4
V gene: TRBV7-2
clone size: NA
D gene: NA
CDR3 DNA: TGTGCCAGCAGCTTGAGCAGGGATCAAAACATTCAGTACTTC
CDR3 protein: CASSLSRDQNIQYF

J gene: TRBJ2-1
V gene: TRBV19
clone size: NA
D gene: NA
CDR3 DNA: TGTGCCAGTAGTATTGGGCTCCCCCCCTACAATGAGCAGTTCTTC
CDR3 protein: CASSIGLPPYNEQFF

J gene: TRBJ1-5
V gene: TRBV28
clone size: NA
D gene: TRBD1
CDR3 DNA: TGTGCCAGCAGTGAACAGGGGATGGGCAATCAGCCCCAGCATTTT
CDR3 protein: CASSEQGMGNQPQHF

J gene: TRBJ2-3
V gene: TRBV5-6
clone size: NA
D gene: NA
CDR3 DNA: TGTGCCAGCAGCAGGGAAGGACTAAGGATCAGCACAGATACGCAGTATTTT
CDR3 protein: CASSREGLRISTDTQYF

J gene: TRBJ1-5
V gene: TRBV30
clone size: NA
D gene: TRBD1
CDR3 DNA: TGTGCCTGGAGAGCTAAACAGGGGATTGGGATGGGCAATCAGCCCCAGCATTTT
CDR3 protein: CAWRAKQGIGMGNQPQHF

J gene: TRBJ1-4
V gene: TRBV9
clone size: many
D gene: NA
CDR3 DNA: TGTGCCAGCAGTTACCTGGGGGGGCGCAGTGAAAAACTGTTTTTT
CDR3 protein: CASSYLGGRSEKLFF

J gene: TRBJ1-1
V gene: TRBV18
clone size: NA
D gene: NA
CDR3 DNA: TGTGCCAGCTCACAAGGGATGAACACTGAAGCTTTCTTT
CDR3 protein: CASSQGMNTEAFF

J gene: TRBJ2-2
V gene: TRBV5-4
clone size: NA
D gene: NA
CDR3 DNA: TGTGCCAGCAGCTTGGTTGACACCGGGGAGCTGTTTTTT
CDR3 protein: CASSLVDTGELFF

J gene: TRBJ2-6
V gene: TRBV10-2
clone size: NA
D gene: TRBD2
CDR3 DNA: TGCGCCAGCTCTTTAGCGGGGCCCTCTGGGGCCAACGTCCTGACTTTC
CDR3 protein: CASSLAGPSGANVLTF

J gene: TRBJ1-1
V gene: TRBV10-2
clone size: NA
D gene: NA
CDR3 DNA: TGCGCCAGCAGTGAGTCCCTGGGACTTATGAACACTGAAGCTTTCTTT
CDR3 protein: CASSESLGLMNTEAFF

J gene: TRBJ2-3
V gene: TRBV30
clone size: NA
D gene: TRBD2
CDR3 DNA: TGTGCCTGGAGCGCTACTAGCGGAAGCACAGATACGCAGTATTTT
CDR3 protein: CAWSATSGSTDTQYF

J gene: TRBJ2-7
V gene: TRBV11-2
clone size: once
D gene: TRBD2
CDR3 DNA: TGTGCCAGCAGCCCTTTACTAGCGGGAGGGCCCTACGAGCAGTACTTC
CDR3 protein: CASSPLLAGGPYEQYF

J gene: TRBJ2-5
V gene: TRBV6-5
clone size: NA
D gene: NA
CDR3 DNA: TGTGCCAGCAGTTACTCCGGGGGTAGCGGCGGGACCCAGTACTTC
CDR3 protein: CASSYSGGSGGTQYF

J gene: TRBJ2-1
V gene: TRBV27
clone size: once
D gene: TRBD2
CDR3 DNA: TGTGCCAGCAGTTTATGGGGGACTAGCGGGAGGTCGAATGAGCAGTTCTTC
CDR3 protein: CASSLWGTSGRSNEQFF

J gene: TRBJ2-3
V gene: TRBV11-2
clone size: NA
D gene: NA
CDR3 DNA: TGTGCCAGCAGCTTAGACGGACAGAGAGATACGCAGTATTTT
CDR3 protein: CASSLDGQRDTQYF

J gene: TRBJ1-5
V gene: TRBV18
clone size: NA
D gene: TRBD1
CDR3 DNA: TGTGCCAGCTCGGGACAGGGAACCAGCAATCAGCCCCAGCATTTT
CDR3 protein: CASSGQGTSNQPQHF

J gene: TRBJ2-2
V gene: TRBV6-1
clone size: NA
D gene: NA
CDR3 DNA: TGTGCCAGCAGTGAGAGGTTCGCCGGGGAGCTGTTTTTT
CDR3 protein: CASSERFAGELFF

J gene: TRBJ1-4
V gene: TRBV19
clone size: NA
D gene: NA
CDR3 DNA: TGTGCCACCTATCGGGCGGCAGTTCTCTTAAATGAAAAACTGTTTTTT
CDR3 protein: CATYRAAVLLNEKLFF

J gene: TRBJ1-1
V gene: TRBV15
clone size: once
D gene: NA
CDR3 DNA: TGTGCCACCAGCTCCAAGACAGGGAACACTGAAGCTTTCTTT
CDR3 protein: CATSSKTGNTEAFF

J gene: TRBJ2-7
V gene: TRBV27
clone size: few
D gene: TRBD2
CDR3 DNA: TGTGCCAGCGCCCCGGGCGGGAGGAACGAGCAGTACTTC
CDR3 protein: CASAPGGRNEQYF

J gene: TRBJ2-7
V gene: TRBV19
clone size: NA
D gene: TRBD1
CDR3 DNA: TGTGCCAGTGAAGGCCCGGACAGGGGGGAAAACGAGCAGTACTTC
CDR3 protein: CASEGPDRGENEQYF

J gene: TRBJ2-7
V gene: TRBV10-3
clone size: NA
D gene: NA
CDR3 DNA: TGTGCCATCAGTGACCTGGGGGGTCCCTACGAGCAGTACTTC
CDR3 protein: CAISDLGGPYEQYF

J gene: TRBJ2-7
V gene: TRBV5-1
clone size: NA
D gene: NA
CDR3 DNA: TGCGCCAGCAGCCAAGATGGAGTGCTAGGCTACGAGCAGTACTTC
CDR3 protein: CASSQDGVLGYEQYF

J gene: TRBJ2-7
V gene: TRBV18
clone size: NA
D gene: NA
CDR3 DNA: TGTGCCAGCTCAACCCGGGTCCTTTACGAGCAGTACTTC
CDR3 protein: CASSTRVLYEQYF

J gene: TRBJ2-1
V gene: TRBV2
clone size: NA
D gene: TRBD2
CDR3 DNA: TGTGCCAGCTCGAACGGGAGGGCCAAATACAATGAGCAGTTCTTC
CDR3 protein: CASSNGRAKYNEQFF

J gene: TRBJ1-5
V gene: TRBV19
clone size: NA
D gene: TRBD1
CDR3 DNA: TGTGCCAGTAGTCTGGACAGGGAGCAGCCCCAGCATTTT
CDR3 protein: CASSLDREQPQHF

J gene: TRBJ2-1
V gene: TRBV7-2
clone size: NA
D gene: TRBD1
CDR3 DNA: TGTGCCAGCAGCTTATCGGGACAGGGGTTTGAGCAGTTCTTC
CDR3 protein: CASSLSGQGFEQFF

J gene: TRBJ1-4
V gene: TRBV30
clone size: NA
D gene: NA
CDR3 DNA: TGTGCCTGGAGTTTCTGGAGGAGTGAAAAACTGTTTTTT
CDR3 protein: CAWSFWRSEKLFF

J gene: TRBJ1-5
V gene: TRBV2
clone size: few
D gene: NA
CDR3 DNA: TGTGCCAGCAGTCAGATACAGGGAGTTCAGCCCCAGCATTTT
CDR3 protein: CASSQIQGVQPQHF

J gene: TRBJ2-3
V gene: TRBV6-1
clone size: NA
D gene: NA
CDR3 DNA: TGTGCCAGCAGTGAAGGCGTTTGGGGGGGCGGAGATACGCAGTATTTT
CDR3 protein: CASSEGVWGGGDTQYF

J gene: TRBJ2-3
V gene: TRBV5-6
clone size: NA
D gene: NA
CDR3 DNA: TGTGCCAGCAGCGAGGTTTACCGCGCAGATACGCAGTATTTT
CDR3 protein: CASSEVYRADTQYF

J gene: TRBJ2-1
V gene: TRBV11-2
clone size: NA
D gene: NA
CDR3 DNA: TGTGCCAGCAGCTTAGCGGGGGGACAAAATGAGCAGTTCTTC
CDR3 protein: CASSLAGGQNEQFF

J gene: TRBJ2-3
V gene: TRBV7-9
clone size: NA
D gene: TRBD2
CDR3 DNA: TGTGCCAGCAGTCCCCCCTGGCGGGAGGGCACAGATACGCAGTATTTT
CDR3 protein: CASSPPWREGTDTQYF

J gene: TRBJ1-2
V gene: TRBV7-2
clone size: NA
D gene: NA
CDR3 DNA: TGTGCCAGCAGCTTATTCGAGTATGGCTACACCTTC
CDR3 protein: CASSLFEYGYTF

J gene: TRBJ1-5
V gene: TRBV27
clone size: NA
D gene: NA
CDR3 DNA: TGTGCCAGCAGTTTAGCGGGGGCTAGGAATCAGCCCCAGCATTTT
CDR3 protein: CASSLAGARNQPQHF

J gene: TRBJ2-7
V gene: TRBV6-5
clone size: NA
D gene: TRBD2
CDR3 DNA: TGTGCCAGCAGTTCTCCGAGCGGGAGGGCCGGGTACGAGCAGTACTTC
CDR3 protein: CASSSPSGRAGYEQYF

J gene: TRBJ2-1
V gene: TRBV5-1
clone size: NA
D gene: TRBD2
CDR3 DNA: TGCGCCAACAGCTTGCCGGGAGGAAACAATGAGCAGTTCTTC
CDR3 protein: CANSLPGGNNEQFF

J gene: TRBJ1-5
V gene: TRBV30
clone size: NA
D gene: NA
CDR3 DNA: TGTGCCTGGAGTACCCAGGCAAATCAGCCCCAGCATTTT
CDR3 protein: CAWSTQANQPQHF

J gene: TRBJ2-5
V gene: TRBV19
clone size: NA
D gene: TRBD1
CDR3 DNA: TGTGCCAGTAGTTGGGACAGGGAACAAGAGACCCAGTACTTC
CDR3 protein: CASSWDREQETQYF

J gene: TRBJ1-2
V gene: TRBV28
clone size: medium-sized
D gene: NA
CDR3 DNA: TGTGCCAGCACGCCTCTGGGAGATAACTATGGCTACACCTTC
CDR3 protein: CASTPLGDNYGYTF

J gene: TRBJ2-1
V gene: TRBV7-8
clone size: NA
D gene: NA
CDR3 DNA: TGTGCCAGCAGCTTAGTTGGCGGTTACCTTTGGGGTGAGCAGTTCTTC
CDR3 protein: CASSLVGGYLWGEQFF

J gene: TRBJ1-4
V gene: TRBV15
clone size: NA
D gene: NA
CDR3 DNA: TGTGCTGTTTCGGGTCTCGTCACGTCTAATGAAAAACTGTTTTTT
CDR3 protein: CAVSGLVTSNEKLFF

J gene: TRBJ2-7
V gene: TRBV19
clone size: NA
D gene: TRBD1
CDR3 DNA: TGTGCCAGTAGTAGTACAGGGGGGACCTACGAGCAGTACTTC
CDR3 protein: CASSSTGGTYEQYF

J gene: TRBJ2-3
V gene: TRBV11-3
clone size: NA
D gene: NA
CDR3 DNA: TGTGCCAGCAGCTCCCAGGGAGACGGCACAGATACGCAGTATTTT
CDR3 protein: CASSSQGDGTDTQYF